The clone carrying this T cell receptor (beta chain) showed up many times. The antigen is not known. The CDR3 extends 3 residues past the end of the read, so its final part is completed from the germline J gene. The sample comes from a study of T cell clonality in common variable immunodeficiency. Study-level results: The cause of increased CVID clonality remains unclear without subpopulation sequencing. In common variable immunodeficiency, TCR beta chains reportedly carried fewer deletions and N-nucleotide insertions.

The germline V gene encodes CDR1 SEHNR and CDR2 FQNEAQ (reference sequence). The CDR3 spans 12 residues. Assay: immunoSEQ multiplex PCR; the TCRdb copy retains only in-frame clones and omits some. Sampling found under 20,000 clones, none seen once. Both groups were predominantly of Caucasian heritage. The receptor comes from a human donor with common variable immunodeficiency. The chain recombines TRBV7-9 with TRBJ1-1; D unclear. Sequencing was carried out using peripheral blood mononuclear cells. This CDR3 is CASSLGASEAFF. The sequenced CDR3 bases are TGTGCCAGCAGCTTAGGGGCCTCAGAA.